The 3 T cell receptor beta chains reported below all come from one sample, sequenced in a study of shared clonotypes between healthy human individuals. It was CD45RO-negative cells, positively selected for CCR7, that made up naive CD8 cells, with terminally differentiated effector memory CD45RA+ cells excluded. Sequenced by immunoSEQ multiplex PCR; TCRdb stores in-frame clones only, minus some. The sample lists under 1 million clones, 80% to 95% occurring once. Material: naive CD8+ T cells sorted from blood. The receptors shown here come from a man younger than 40 in good health.

This chain links TRBV7-9 with TRBJ1-2, with 7 bases matching TRBD1. J gave up 7 bases and V 5 bases, and 10 bases lay outside the gene matches. Germline V lookup: CDR1 SEHNR, CDR2 FQNEAQ (reference sequence). CDR3 size: 14 residues. This chain's CDR3 is CASSPGQVLSGYTF. The CDR3 bases are TGTGCCAGCAGCCCAGGACAGGTCTTAAGTGGCTACACCTTC.

The rearrangement uses TRBV7-9 and TRBJ2-7, with 11 nucleotides matching TRBD2. Trimming cost V 4 bases and J 2 bases; bases outside gene matches: 4. Looked up from germline, CDR1 is SEHNR and CDR2 is FQNEAQ (reference sequence). The CDR3 contains 15 residues. The CDR3 region has the DNA TGTGCCAGCAGCTCCACTAGCGGGAGTACCTACGAGCAGTACTTC. It codes for CASSSTSGSTYEQYF.

The gene calls are TRBV27 and TRBJ2-1, with 9 bases matching TRBD2. Unmatched junction bases numbered 2, after V lost 3 bases and J lost 2 bases. Germline-derived CDR1 and CDR2 are MNHEY and SMNVEV (reference sequence). CDR3 length: 15 residues. CDR3 DNA sequence: TGTGCCAGCAGTTTTGGGACTAGCCCCTACAATGAGCAGTTCTTC. Protein: CASSFGTSPYNEQFF.